The entry below describes one T cell receptor (beta chain). The V gene's germline CDR1 is GTSNPN and CDR2 SVGIG (reference sequence). The ends lost 1 base at V and 4 bases at J; junction bases unmatched: 9. This CDR3 comprises 17 residues. Profiled with immunoSEQ multiplex PCR; TCRdb holds only in-frame clones, not every one. The sample records 200,000 or so clones, around 94% being singletons. The data derive from a study of control samples from healthy donors and cancer patients. The receptor's source is a man aged 50-59 years in good health. The sequenced sample consisted of blood. J is TRBJ1-6 and V is TRBV30, with TRBD1 matching over 8 bases. CDR3 in DNA: TGTGCCTGGAGTGGCGGGACAGGATCGACGTATAATTCACCCCTCCACTTT. It translates to CAWSGGTGSTYNSPLHF.